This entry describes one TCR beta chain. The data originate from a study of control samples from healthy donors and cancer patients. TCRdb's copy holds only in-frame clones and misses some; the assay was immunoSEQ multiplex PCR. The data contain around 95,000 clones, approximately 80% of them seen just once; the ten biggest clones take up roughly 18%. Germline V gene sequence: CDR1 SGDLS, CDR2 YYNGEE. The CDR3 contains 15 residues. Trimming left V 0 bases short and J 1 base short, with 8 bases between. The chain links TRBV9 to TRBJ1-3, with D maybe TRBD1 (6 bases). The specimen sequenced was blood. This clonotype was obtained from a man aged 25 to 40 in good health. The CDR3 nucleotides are TGTGCCAGCAGCGTAGCCGGACAGTCTGGAAACACCATATATTTT. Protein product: CASSVAGQSGNTIYF.